The rows below give T cell receptor beta chains drawn from one sample of a study of blood T cell repertoires in COVID-19. This table comes from immunoSEQ multiplex PCR, and its TCRdb copy is limited to in-frame clones, with some not included. The sample carries tens of thousands of clones, about four fifths recorded once. The sample was peripheral blood. Every receptor here comes from a man aged 50 to 59 with acute or convalescent COVID-19. Each CDR3 is given with its conserved first and last residue. A D gene is named only where the DNA matches it firmly. A row's size may be missing; if present it is once, few, many or a size class.

>-|TRBD1|TRBV15|TRBJ2-7
TGTGCCACCAGCCCCCTAAGGACAGGCGCGAGGGAGCAGTACTTC
CATSPLRTGAREQYF
>-|TRBD2|TRBV5-4|TRBJ2-5
TGTGCCAGCAGTGACTACAGCGGGGGAGGAGAGACCCAGTACTTC
CASSDYSGGGETQYF
>few|-|TRBV7-8|TRBJ1-5
TGTGCCAGCAGCCCAGAGGGTCCTAGCAATCAGCCCCAGCATTTT
CASSPEGPSNQPQHF
>-|TRBD1|TRBV12-3/TRBV12-4|TRBJ2-7
TGTGCCAGCAGTCAGTATGACAGGGTCGAGCAGTACTTC
CASSQYDRVEQYF
>-|-|TRBV15|TRBJ2-5
TGTGCCACCAGCAGAGCCGGACAGTTTTACCAAGAGACCCAGTACTTC
CATSRAGQFYQETQYF
>-|TRBD1|TRBV5-1|TRBJ2-1
TGCGCCAGCAGTTCTGCTGACAGGGACAATGAGCAGTTCTTC
CASSSADRDNEQFF
>-|TRBD2|TRBV19|TRBJ2-7
TGTGCCAGTAGTCTGAGTCTAGCGGGAGACGAGCAGTACTTC
CASSLSLAGDEQYF
>-|-|TRBV18|TRBJ1-2
TGTGCCAGCTCACCAGGGGAGGGTGACTATGGCTACACCTTC
CASSPGEGDYGYTF
>once|-|TRBV19|TRBJ1-2
TGTGCCAGTAGTAATAGACAGGATTATGGCTACACCTTC
CASSNRQDYGYTF
>-|-|TRBV19|TRBJ1-1
TGTGCCAGTAGTGGGCAGTGGACTGAAGCTTTCTTT
CASSGQWTEAFF
>once|TRBD2|TRBV4-2|TRBJ2-5
TGTGCCAGCAGCCAAGATGGTGAGGCGGGGGGCGGAGAGACCCAGTACTTC
CASSQDGEAGGGETQYF
>-|TRBD1|TRBV14|TRBJ2-5
TGTGCCAGCAGCCAAGGAAGCAGACAGGGCCAAGAGACCCAGTACTTC
CASSQGSRQGQETQYF
>once|TRBD1|TRBV5-5|TRBJ1-1
TGTGCCAGCAGGCCCCGGACAGGGGTCTTGGAGAACACTGAAGCTTTCTTT
CASRPRTGVLENTEAFF
>-|-|TRBV7-9|TRBJ2-5
TGTGCCAGCAGCTTACAGGAAGAGGAGACCCAGTACTTC
CASSLQEEETQYF
>-|TRBD2|TRBV27|TRBJ2-3
TGTGCCAGCAGTTTAAGTCCTCTGCCTAGCGGGAGGGCGAAGGATACGCAGTATTTT
CASSLSPLPSGRAKDTQYF
>few|-|TRBV14|TRBJ1-2
TGTGCCAGCAGCCAGGTTTTAGTGGATGGCTACACCTTC
CASSQVLVDGYTF
>-|-|TRBV10-2|TRBJ1-5
TGCGCCAGCAGTGAATCAGGGGTCGGTCAGCCCCAGCATTTT
CASSESGVGQPQHF
>-|-|TRBV19|TRBJ2-5
TGTGCCAGCAGCGGCACAGACCAAGAGACCCAGTACTTC
CASSGTDQETQYF
>-|-|TRBV2|TRBJ1-5
TGTGCCAGCAGTGAAGCGAGAGTAGGGGGTGTTCAGCCCCAGCATTTT
CASSEARVGGVQPQHF
>once|-|TRBV19|TRBJ2-2
TGTGCCAGTAGTATAGGTGGTAGCAGCACCGGGGAGCTGTTTTTT
CASSIGGSSTGELFF
>-|-|TRBV3-1/TRBV3-2|TRBJ1-3
TGTGCCAGCAGCCAAGCTCGTGGAAACACCATATATTTT
CASSQARGNTIYF
>-|-|TRBV7-3|TRBJ2-5
TGTGCCAGCAGCTTATACGCGGGGGCTGGACGAGAGACCCAGTACTTC
CASSLYAGAGRETQYF
>-|-|TRBV7-9|TRBJ1-1
TGTGCCAGCAGCTTAGCCGGGATTGGGACTGAAGCTTTCTTT
CASSLAGIGTEAFF
>-|-|TRBV3-1/TRBV3-2|TRBJ2-1
TGTGCCAGCAGCCAAGATACCGGGTCCTCCTACAATGAGCAGTTCTTC
CASSQDTGSSYNEQFF
>-|-|TRBV9|TRBJ1-5
TGTGCCATTCCGGACAGAGGCCTATACAGTTTTCAGCCCCAGCATTTT
CAIPDRGLYSFQPQHF
>-|-|TRBV10-3|TRBJ2-2
TGTGCCATCAGTGTAAGGGGTGACACCGGGGAGCTGTTTTTT
CAISVRGDTGELFF
>-|-|TRBV28|TRBJ2-7
TGTGCCAGCAGTTTAGGGCGTCAATACGAGCAGTACTTC
CASSLGRQYEQYF
>-|-|TRBV19|TRBJ1-5
TGTGCCAGTAGTATAGGAGGGAGCAATCAGCCCCAGCATTTT
CASSIGGSNQPQHF
>-|-|TRBV7-2|TRBJ1-2
TGTGCCAGCAGCCCGACGGTTGGACAAGTAAACTATGGCTACACCTTC
CASSPTVGQVNYGYTF
>-|-|TRBV19|TRBJ2-7
TGTGCCAGTAGTATTGGCGGCTCCTACGAGCAGTACTTC
CASSIGGSYEQYF
>-|-|TRBV12-5|TRBJ2-1
TGTGCTAGTGGAAGACAGAGCTCCTACAATGAGCAGTTCTTC
CASGRQSSYNEQFF
>-|-|TRBV6-5|TRBJ1-5
TGTGCCAGCAGTTACTCCTCCAGGGGCAATCAGCCCCAGCATTTT
CASSYSSRGNQPQHF
>-|TRBD2|TRBV7-9|TRBJ2-1
TGTGCCAGCAGCCAGCCCGGGACTAGCGGGAGTCACAATGAGCAGTTCTTC
CASSQPGTSGSHNEQFF
>-|-|TRBV9|TRBJ1-6
TGTGCCAGCAGCGAGACAGGTTATAATTCACCCCTCCACTTT
CASSETGYNSPLHF
>few|TRBD1|TRBV27|TRBJ1-5
TGTGCCAGCAGTTTGACAGGGCCCAATCAGCCCCAGCATTTT
CASSLTGPNQPQHF
>-|-|TRBV7-3|TRBJ2-1
TGTGCCAGCAGCTTAGGACAGTCTAACAATGAGCAGTTCTTC
CASSLGQSNNEQFF
>-|-|TRBV6-5|TRBJ2-3
TGTGCCAGCAGTTACTCGAGAGGATATGCAGATACGCAGTATTTT
CASSYSRGYADTQYF
>-|TRBD2|TRBV28|TRBJ2-7
TGTGCCAGCAGTTCGGGACTAGCGGGAGTCGTCGAGCAGTACTTC
CASSSGLAGVVEQYF
>-|TRBD2|TRBV6-4|TRBJ2-1
TGTGCCAGCAGTGAAGCGGGGGGGCAAGATGAGCAGTTCTTC
CASSEAGGQDEQFF
>-|-|TRBV6-5|TRBJ2-5
TGTGCCAGCAGTAGGGGGGGTAGGGAGACCCAGTACTTC
CASSRGGRETQYF